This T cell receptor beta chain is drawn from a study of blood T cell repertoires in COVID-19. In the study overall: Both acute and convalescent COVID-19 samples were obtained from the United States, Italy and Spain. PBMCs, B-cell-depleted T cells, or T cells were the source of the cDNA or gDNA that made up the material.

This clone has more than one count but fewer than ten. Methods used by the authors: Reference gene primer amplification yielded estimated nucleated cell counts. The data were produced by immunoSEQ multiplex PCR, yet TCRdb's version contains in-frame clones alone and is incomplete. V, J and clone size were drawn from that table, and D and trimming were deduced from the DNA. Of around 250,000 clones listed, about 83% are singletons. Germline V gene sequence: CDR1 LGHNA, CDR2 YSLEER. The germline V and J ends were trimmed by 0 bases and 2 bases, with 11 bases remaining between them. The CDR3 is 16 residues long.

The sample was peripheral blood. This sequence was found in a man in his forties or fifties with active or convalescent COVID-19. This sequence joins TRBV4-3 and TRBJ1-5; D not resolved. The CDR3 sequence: CASSQERGRGNQPQHF. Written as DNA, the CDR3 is TGCGCCAGCAGCCAAGAACGGGGTCGGGGCAATCAGCCCCAGCATTTT.